The clone carrying this TCR beta chain came up once. The antigen is not known. The data were obtained in a study of chemoradiotherapy in HPV16-positive cancers. At the level of the study: Functional T-cell assays on two HPV16-positive patients' cells defined candidate HPV-specific clones and common TCR motifs.

Findings and caveats of the study: Candidate HPV-specific clones and E7-related TCR motifs grew in tumor during treatment.

Sequencing used immunoSEQ multiplex PCR; TCRdb keeps in-frame clones, though not all of them. The sample contains tens of thousands of clones, more than 70% of which appear only once. Germline V gene lookup returns CDR1 SGHRS and CDR2 YFSETQ. The V segment lost 0 bases and the J segment 2 bases; nucleotides outside the gene matches: 6. The CDR3 is made up of 17 amino acids. The clonotype comes from a human donor with HPV-associated anogenital cancer. This specimen consisted of blood, obtained from a patient who underwent chemoradiotherapy. The chain combines TRBV5-1 with TRBJ2-3; TRBD2 agrees at 10 bases. The CDR3, as DNA: TGCGCCAGCAGCTTGGCCGGGACTAGCGAGACCACAGATACGCAGTATTTT. Protein sequence: CASSLAGTSETTDTQYF.